This TCR beta chain comes out of a study of T-cell reconstitution after alpha-beta-depleted transplantation in children. CDR3 size: 12 residues. Germline loops: CDR1 SEHNR, CDR2 FQNEAQ (reference sequence). V was shortened by 5 bases and J by 4 bases, with 6 bases between the two germline ends. Using unique molecular identifiers, the investigators prepared the TCRbeta library. MiXCR, run by TCRdb on the PCR reads, gives a single entry per CDR3 protein. The sample yields a few hundred thousand distinct CDR3 sequences, about 14% seen once. The chain employs TRBV7-9 and TRBJ1-3; no clear D. The source of this sequence is a human donor who donated a stem cell graft to a child with Fanconi anemia. Material: PBMCs, obtained from the stem cell graft. CDR3 in DNA: TGTGCCAGCAGCCCACTAGGAAACACCATATATTTT. Translation: CASSPLGNTIYF.